These 26 T cell receptor beta chains were sequenced from one sample in a study of T cell responses to AZD1222 COVID-19 vaccine. TCRdb keeps only in-frame clones here, not all; method: immunoSEQ multiplex PCR. This sample yields about 150,000 clones, of which around nine tenths are seen a single time; approximately 1.4% belongs to the top ten. The sample in question was peripheral blood, obtained 28 days after the second AZD1222 dose. Receptor source: an adult who received the AZD1222 COVID-19 vaccine.

The chain is built from TRBV27 and TRBJ1-2, with 9 bases lining up with TRBD1. The ends lost 6 bases at V and 6 bases at J; junction bases unmatched: 14. The CDR3 runs 16 residues. CDR1 and CDR2 (germline): MNHEY, SMNVEV (reference sequence). The CDR3 DNA follows: TGTGCCAGCAGATCGACAGGGGGATGGGATGGGGATGGCTACACCTTC. Protein: CASRSTGGWDGDGYTF.

The chain links TRBV7-9 to TRBJ1-1; D not resolved. The CDR3 runs to 14 residues. Germline V lookup: CDR1 SEHNR, CDR2 FQNEAQ (reference sequence). V was pared by 2 bases and J by 4 bases, with 11 bases between. CDR3 sequence: CASSLSVVVTEAFF. The DNA for the CDR3 is TGTGCCAGCAGCTTAAGTGTAGTTGTCACTGAAGCTTTCTTT.

J is TRBJ1-2 and V is TRBV19, with 7 bases identical to TRBD1. V lost 1 base, J lost 4 bases, and 6 bases stayed unmatched. CDR1 and CDR2 (germline): LNHDA, SQIVND (reference sequence). The CDR3 is made up of 15 amino acids. The CDR3: CASSIVQDRLYGYTF. The CDR3 DNA reads TGTGCCAGTAGTATAGTCCAGGACAGGCTCTATGGCTACACCTTC.

J is TRBJ1-5 and V is TRBV18; D gene uncertain. Germline CDR1 KGHSH, CDR2 LQKENI. This CDR3 has 15 amino acids. V lost 3 bases, J lost 0 bases, and 9 bases lay in between. CDR3: CASSPGRDSNQPQHF. CDR3 bases: TGTGCCAGCTCACCCGGACGGGATAGCAATCAGCCCCAGCATTTT.

This clone was counted once. The V and J genes are TRBV2 and TRBJ1-1; the D gene is possibly TRBD1 (6 bases). This CDR3 is 14 amino acids long. Germline lookup yields CDR1 SNHLY and CDR2 FYNNEI. Trimming removed 4 bases from V and 3 bases from J, with 12 bases in between. In DNA form, the CDR3 reads TGTGCCAGCAGTGGACAGGTTGGGGACACTGAAGCTTTCTTT. It is translated as CASSGQVGDTEAFF.

The J gene is TRBJ2-1, the V gene TRBV5-1; 12 bases are a match to TRBD2. The ends lost 4 bases at V and 0 bases at J; junction bases unmatched: 8. The CDR3 is 18 amino acids. Germline values: CDR1 SGHRS, CDR2 YFSETQ. The CDR3 DNA reads as TGCGCCAGCAGCGCGCCGGGACTAGCGGGTTCCTCCTACAATGAGCAGTTCTTC. It is translated as CASSAPGLAGSSYNEQFF.

J is TRBJ2-1 and V is TRBV5-1; 9 bases align to TRBD2. The CDR3 has 15 amino acids. Germline V gives CDR1 SGHRS, CDR2 YFSETQ. With V trimmed by 4 bases and J by 4 bases, 6 bases remained unmatched. The CDR3 reads CASSLGLAQYNEQFF. The CDR3 region has the DNA TGCGCCAGCAGCCTAGGACTAGCGCAATACAATGAGCAGTTCTTC.

The chain uses TRBV2 and TRBJ1-5, with D possibly TRBD1 on 5 matching bases. V was pared by 7 bases and J by 6 bases, with 13 bases between. Germline CDR1 SNHLY, CDR2 FYNNEI. CDR3 length equals 13 residues. CDR3 loop: CASTGMGGQPQHF. The CDR3 DNA reads TGTGCCAGCACAGGGATGGGCGGTCAGCCCCAGCATTTT. The whole variable domain, remainder taken from reference TRBV2 and TRBJ1-5, is EPEVTQTPSHQVTQMGQEVILRCVPISNHLYFYWYRQILGQKVEFLVSFYNNEISEKSEIFDDQFSVERPDGSNFTLKIRSTKLEDSAMYFCASTGMGGQPQHFGDGTRLSIL.

This chain uses TRBV5-1 with TRBJ2-7; possibly TRBD2 for D (6 bases). Trimming removed 1 base at V and 1 base at J, with 15 bases between. CDR1 and CDR2 (germline): SGHRS, YFSETQ. The CDR3 has 16 amino acids. The CDR3 sequence is CASSLISGSGSYEQYF. Written as DNA, the CDR3 is TGCGCCAGCAGCTTGATTTCCGGGAGTGGATCCTACGAGCAGTACTTC. The whole variable domain, remainder taken from reference TRBV5-1 and TRBJ2-7, is KAGVTQTPRYLIKTRGQQVTLSCSPISGHRSVSWYQQTPGQGLQFLFEYFSETQRNKGNFPGRFSGRQFSNSRSEMNVSTLELGDSALYLCASSLISGSGSYEQYFGPGTRLTVT.

V and J are TRBV9 and TRBJ2-7; perhaps D is TRBD1 or TRBD2 (5 bases each). The germline CDR1 and CDR2 sequences are SGDLS and YYNGEE. Trimming cost V 4 bases and J 4 bases, with 18 bases left between them. CDR3 length: 15 residues. The CDR3 sequence: CASSPARSGRYEQYF. In DNA form, the CDR3 reads TGTGCCAGCAGCCCGGCAAGGTCGGGGCGTTACGAGCAGTACTTC.

This chain uses TRBV2 with TRBJ2-7; D is perhaps TRBD2 (6 bases). The CDR3 covers 10 residues. Germline lookup yields CDR1 SNHLY and CDR2 FYNNEI. Trimming pared 6 bases from V and 7 bases from J, leaving 7 bases between. The CDR3 region has the DNA TGTGCCAGCAGGGAGGGGGAGCAGTACTTC. Its protein product is CASREGEQYF.

This sequence joins TRBV10-1 and TRBJ2-2, with D tentatively TRBD2 (6 bases). The length of the CDR3 is 15 residues. Germline V lookup: CDR1 WNHNN, CDR2 SYGVQD (reference sequence). V was trimmed by 8 bases and J by 2 bases, leaving 15 bases between them. The CDR3 spells CASPGAGPNTGELFF. The CDR3 bases are TGCGCCAGCCCCGGTGCGGGGCCCAACACCGGGGAGCTGTTTTTT.

This rearrangement joins TRBV4-1 to TRBJ1-1; 7 bases are a match to TRBD1. Trimming took 4 bases from V and 0 from J; bases not matched to a gene: 14. This CDR3 is built from 18 residues. Germline V gene sequence: CDR1 MGHRA, CDR2 YSYEKL. CDR3 amino acids: CASSPYRQGLPMNTEAFF. CDR3 bases: TGCGCCAGCAGCCCATACCGACAGGGTCTACCCATGAACACTGAAGCTTTCTTT.

The V call is TRBV7-9, the J call TRBJ2-7, with D perhaps matching TRBD1 (6 bases). V was shortened by 1 base and J by 6 bases, with 16 bases between the two germline ends. The CDR3 is 15 amino acids. Germline V gene lookup returns CDR1 SEHNR and CDR2 FQNEAQ (reference sequence). The DNA for the CDR3 is TGTGCCAGCAGCTTAGGGGGTGTGGGGGCGTTCGAGCAGTACTTC. Translated: CASSLGGVGAFEQYF.

The CDR3 region is CASSPGTVNTGELFF. The CDR3 nucleotides are TGTGCCAGCAGTCCGGGGACTGTTAACACCGGGGAGCTGTTTTTT. V is TRBV28 and J is TRBJ2-2; a weak D match, TRBD2 (6 bases). CDR3 length equals 15 residues. Between the trimmed V and J ends, which lost 5 bases and 2 bases, there was a span of 12 bases. CDR1 and CDR2 (germline): MDHEN, SYDVKM.

The V and J genes are TRBV2 and TRBJ2-2; 7 bases match TRBD1. This CDR3 is 14 amino acids long. Looked up from germline, CDR1 is SNHLY and CDR2 is FYNNEI. After removal of 9 bases from V and 4 bases from J, the junction contained 8 bases not matched to a gene. DNA of the CDR3: TGTGCCAGAAACGACAGGGCGGGCACCGGGGAGCTGTTTTTT. Translated: CARNDRAGTGELFF.

The chain is built from TRBV6-6 and TRBJ1-3; maybe TRBD1 (6 bases). The V end was cut by 11 bases, the J end by 0 bases, with 17 bases between. Germline loops: CDR1 MNHNY, CDR2 SVGAGI (reference sequence). This CDR3 is 15 amino acids long. The chain's CDR3 is CAGGLDSSSGNTIYF. The CDR3 DNA follows: TGTGCCGGGGGTTTGGACAGCAGCTCTGGAAACACCATATATTTT.

The chain combines TRBV5-4 with TRBJ1-6, with TRBD1 matching over 7 bases. This CDR3 has 17 residues. The V gene end was trimmed by 4 bases and the J gene end by 0 bases; junction bases not matched to a gene: 7. CDR1 SGHNT and CDR2 YYREEE come from the germline V gene (reference sequence). The CDR3 here is CASSRDSLSSYNSPLHF. In DNA, the CDR3 is TGTGCCAGCAGCAGGGACAGTTTGAGCTCCTATAATTCACCCCTCCACTTT.

The gene calls are TRBV6-4 and TRBJ1-1; D not resolved. Trimming left V 7 bases short and J 4 bases short, with 13 bases between. CDR3 length equals 13 residues. Germline V lookup: CDR1 MRHNA, CDR2 SNTAGT. The CDR3 region has the DNA TGTGCCAGCACTAAAGCGATAGTCACTGAAGCTTTCTTT. Amino acid sequence: CASTKAIVTEAFF.

The CDR3 nucleotides are TGTGCCAGCAGTTTCCCCCAAGGTAGCGGGAGTTCGTACGAGCAGTACTTC. Amino acids: CASSFPQGSGSSYEQYF. J is TRBJ2-7 and V is TRBV28; 9 bases agree with TRBD2. This CDR3 region has 17 residues. V dropped 3 bases and J dropped 4; count of bases not matched to a gene: 13. Germline V CDR1 and CDR2: MDHEN, SYDVKM.

The V call is TRBV12-3 or TRBV12-4, the J call TRBJ2-1, with D possibly matching TRBD1 (5 bases). The CDR3 has 10 amino acids. V dropped 3 bases and J dropped 16 bases, with 10 bases sitting between them. CDR3 DNA: TGTGCCAGCAGTTTGGGCAGGGTTTTCTTC. Translated, it gives CASSLGRVFF.

V is TRBV23-1 and J is TRBJ1-2; 7 positions match TRBD1. TRBV23-1 belongs to the ORF category, with a function that is uncertain. V was clipped by 7 bases and J by 6 bases; unmatched bases: 11. This CDR3 is 14 amino acids long. CDR3 bases: TGCGCCAGCACCCTCCACGGGACAGAAGATGGCTACACCTTC. Its translation is CASTLHGTEDGYTF.

CDR3 region: CASSHPPSGRGNEQFF. The CDR3 bases are TGTGCCAGCAGCCACCCACCTAGCGGGAGGGGCAATGAGCAGTTCTTC. This chain uses TRBV7-8 with TRBJ2-1; 12 bases fit TRBD2. CDR3 length equals 16 residues. Losses at the gene ends were 5 bases for V and 6 bases for J; bases not matched to a gene: 8. In germline, CDR1 is SGHVS, CDR2 FQNEAQ.

V usage is TRBV12-5 and J usage is TRBJ1-1; TRBD1 matches 12 bases. The trim removed 5 bases at V and 1 base at J, leaving 11 bases unmatched. Germline assignment: CDR1 LGHNT and CDR2 FRNRAP. CDR3 length equals 18 residues. In nucleotides, the CDR3 is TGTGCTAGTGGTACCACCTTGGGGACAGGGGGCCGGAACACTGAAGCTTTCTTT. It yields the protein CASGTTLGTGGRNTEAFF.

This clone has only one observation. The rearrangement joins TRBV5-1 to TRBJ2-2; maybe TRBD2 (6 bases). Germline V CDR1 and CDR2: SGHRS, YFSETQ. V was clipped by 2 bases and J by 1 base, with 12 bases between them. The CDR3 sequence is 16 residues long. The CDR3 DNA sequence: TGCGCCAGCAGCTTCTCGGGACTGGAGAACACCGGGGAGCTGTTTTTT. It yields the protein CASSFSGLENTGELFF.

The J gene is TRBJ1-1, the V gene TRBV19, with D unresolved. From germline, CDR1 is LNHDA and CDR2 SQIVND (reference sequence). The CDR3 spans 14 residues. With 3 bases removed from V and 2 bases from J, the gap between germline ends came to 10 bases. For the CDR3, the DNA is TGTGCCAGTAGTATCCGGCAATTAAACACTGAAGCTTTCTTT. It specifies CASSIRQLNTEAFF.